These 18 T cell receptor beta chains share one sample of origin, sequenced in a study of cytotoxic CD8 clonotypes in ibrutinib-treated CLL. Sequenced by immunoSEQ multiplex PCR; TCRdb stores in-frame clones only, minus some. The table shows some 150,000 clones, with approximately 80% occurring only once. The starting material was PBMCs, obtained after 12 months of ibrutinib treatment. These receptors came from a human donor with chronic lymphocytic leukemia.

The genes are TRBV9 and TRBJ1-2, with D perhaps matching TRBD1 (5 bases). Germline-derived CDR1 and CDR2 are SGDLS and YYNGEE. Trimming removed 0 bases from V and 4 bases from J, with 19 bases in between. The CDR3 is 17 residues long. CDR3: CASSVATGGSSPYGYTF. In DNA form, the CDR3 reads TGTGCCAGCAGCGTAGCTACGGGGGGATCATCCCCCTATGGCTACACCTTC. The whole variable domain, filled in from reference TRBV9 and TRBJ1-2, reads DSGVTQTPKHLITATGQRVTLRCSPRSGDLSVYWYQQSLDQGLQFLIQYYNGEERAKGNILERFSAQQFPDLHSELNLSSLELGDSALYFCASSVATGGSSPYGYTFGSGTRLTVV.

This clone was recorded only once. The gene calls are TRBV5-4 and TRBJ2-7, with TRBD1 matching over 9 bases. Losses at the gene ends were 5 bases for V and 5 bases for J; bases not matched to a gene: 11. The CDR3 is 15 residues long. Germline CDR1 SGHNT, CDR2 YYREEE (reference sequence). The CDR3 DNA is TGTGCCAGCAGTCCAACCGGGACAGGGAGGGACGAGCAGTACTTC. Translation gives CASSPTGTGRDEQYF.

This chain joins TRBV6-5 and TRBJ2-7; D assignment may be TRBD1 or TRBD2 (6 bases each). CDR1 is MNHEY, CDR2 SVGAGI, per germline. The CDR3 has 14 amino acids. V shed 6 bases and J shed 3 bases, with 15 bases lying between them. The CDR3 nucleotides are TGTGCCAGCAGCTTGGGTGGAGGGGGCTACGAGCAGTACTTC. This gives the protein CASSLGGGGYEQYF.

The J gene is TRBJ2-1, the V gene TRBV6-5; 7 nucleotides agree with TRBD2. J lost 6 bases, V lost 4 bases, and 9 bases had no gene match. The CDR3 contains 15 residues. Germline V gives CDR1 MNHEY, CDR2 SVGAGI. The CDR3: CASSLQRWGGNEQFF. CDR3 DNA: TGTGCCAGCAGTTTACAGCGTTGGGGGGGCAATGAGCAGTTCTTC.

This clone has a single count. The rearrangement uses TRBV2 and TRBJ2-3; no definite D call. V lost 5 bases to trimming and J lost 3 bases, with 9 bases between them. The CDR3 sequence is 13 residues long. Germline V gene sequence: CDR1 SNHLY, CDR2 FYNNEI. For the CDR3, the DNA is TGTGCCAGCAGTCGGAGAGCGACAGATACGCAGTATTTT. This codes for CASSRRATDTQYF.

The chain carries TRBV6-6 and TRBJ2-7; 7 bases agree with TRBD1. Germline CDR1 MNHNY, CDR2 SVGAGI (reference sequence). The V segment lost 2 bases and the J segment 2 bases; nucleotides outside the gene matches: 3. This CDR3 has 14 amino acids. The CDR3 sequence is CASSYRDRAYEQYF. In nucleotides, the CDR3 is TGTGCCAGCAGTTACAGGGACAGAGCCTACGAGCAGTACTTC.

The genes are TRBV28 and TRBJ2-2; D gene unclear. Germline values: CDR1 MDHEN, CDR2 SYDVKM. This CDR3 is built from 14 residues. The V end lost 8 bases, the J end lost 1 base, and 11 bases lay between the germline ends. The CDR3 region is CASRLGENTGELFF. CDR3 in DNA: TGTGCCAGCCGCCTCGGAGAGAACACCGGGGAGCTGTTTTTT.

This chain links TRBV4-2 with TRBJ2-1; D gene unclear. The CDR3 spans 13 residues. The V and J ends lost 4 bases and 6 bases respectively, with 10 bases between them. Germline V gene lookup returns CDR1 LGHNA and CDR2 YNFKEQ. The CDR3 region has the DNA TGTGCCAGCAGCCTCGGGTTTGGCAATGAGCAGTTCTTC. This codes for CASSLGFGNEQFF.

This rearrangement joins TRBV6-6 to TRBJ2-1; D gene uncertain. With 3 bases removed from V and 5 bases from J, the gap between germline ends came to 8 bases. Germline V gives CDR1 MNHNY, CDR2 SVGAGI (reference sequence). The CDR3 is made up of 13 amino acids. The CDR3, as DNA: TGTGCCAGCAGTTATTGGGTCGACAATGAGCAGTTCTTC. It is translated as CASSYWVDNEQFF.

The count of this clone is one. This chain links TRBV2 with TRBJ2-1; possibly TRBD2 for D (7 bases). CDR1 SNHLY and CDR2 FYNNEI come from the germline V gene. The CDR3 totals 13 residues. V shed 9 bases and J shed 7 bases, with 16 bases lying between them. The CDR3 region is CARPGDGGNEQFF. The CDR3, as DNA: TGTGCCAGGCCAGGGGACGGGGGGAATGAGCAGTTCTTC.

This clone was seen only once. The chain uses TRBV7-9 and TRBJ1-5, with 11 bases aligning to TRBD1. CDR1 SEHNR and CDR2 FQNEAQ come from the germline V gene (reference sequence). J was trimmed by 2 bases and V by 5 bases; bases with no gene match: 5. CDR3 length equals 16 residues. In DNA form, the CDR3 reads TGTGCCAGCAGCGACGGGACAGGGGGTGGCAATCAGCCCCAGCATTTT. Encoded protein: CASSDGTGGGNQPQHF.

Notes on this clone: The same CDR3 can be traced to other DNA sequences in this sample. The chain couples TRBV11-2 to TRBJ1-2, with D tentatively TRBD1 (5 bases). There are 12 residues in the CDR3. CDR1 and CDR2 from the germline V gene are SGHAT and FQNNGV. The germline V and J ends were trimmed by 5 bases and 5 bases, with 9 bases remaining between them. CDR3 nucleotides: TGTGCCAGCAGCCTGGGGCCTTATGGCTACACCTTC. Its translation is CASSLGPYGYTF.

The rearrangement joins TRBV25-1 to TRBJ2-5; D perhaps matches TRBD2 (6 bases). CDR1 and CDR2 from the germline V gene are MGHDK and SYGVNS. The CDR3 loop spans 14 amino acids. V was clipped by 4 bases and J by 5 bases, with 14 bases between them. As DNA, the CDR3 is TGTGCCAGCAGTGCTAGCGAGTCTGAGGAGACCCAGTACTTC. Amino acids: CASSASESEETQYF.

The V and J genes are TRBV6-6 and TRBJ1-2, with TRBD1 matching 7 bases. The CDR3 covers 15 residues. Germline values: CDR1 MNHNY, CDR2 SVGAGI (reference sequence). Trimming cost V 7 bases and J 0 bases; bases outside gene matches: 8. In DNA, the CDR3 is TGTGCCAGCACCCAACAGGGGAACTCTAACTATGGCTACACCTTC. It yields the protein CASTQQGNSNYGYTF.

This clone was recorded only once. The rearrangement links TRBV9 to TRBJ2-7, with D possibly being TRBD2 (5 bases). V was clipped by 4 bases and J by 3 bases, with 20 bases between them. The CDR3 contains 16 residues. The germline CDR1 and CDR2 sequences are SGDLS and YYNGEE. This CDR3 reads CASSSSPRTAFYEQYF. As DNA, the CDR3 is TGTGCCAGCAGCTCCTCCCCCCGGACTGCTTTCTACGAGCAGTACTTC.

The V and J genes are TRBV18 and TRBJ1-5; no clear D gene. The V gene lost 1 base and the J gene lost 9 bases, with 13 bases spanning the gap. Germline CDR1 is KGHSH and CDR2 is LQKENI. The length of the CDR3 is 14 residues. The CDR3 coding sequence is TGTGCCAGCTCACCACAACCGCCCCCGGGGCCCCAGCATTTT. Amino acid sequence: CASSPQPPPGPQHF. The full variable domain, completed using reference TRBV18 and TRBJ1-5, is NAGVMQNPRHLVRRRGQEARLRCSPMKGHSHVYWYRQLPEEGLKFMVYLQKENIIDESGMPKERFSAEFPKEGPSILRIQQVVRGDSAAYFCASSPQPPPGPQHFGDGTRLSIL.

This clone is a singleton in its sample. J is TRBJ2-1 and V is TRBV5-8; TRBD2 matches at 7 bases. There are 18 residues in the CDR3. The V and J ends lost 0 bases and 4 bases, in that order; junction bases with no gene match: 13. The germline V gene has CDR1 SGHTS and CDR2 YDEGEE. DNA of the CDR3: TGTGCCAGCAGCTTGGAACTTTTCGTGGGAGGGCCTTACAATGAGCAGTTCTTC. As protein: CASSLELFVGGPYNEQFF.

The CDR3 DNA reads TGTGCCAGCTCACCATCTGCCGCCGCCGAAGCAGATACGCAGTATTTT. Translated: CASSPSAAAEADTQYF. The chain has TRBV18 and TRBJ2-3; the D is unclear. Trimming removed 2 bases at V and 4 bases at J, with 16 bases between. Germline V gives CDR1 KGHSH, CDR2 LQKENI. The CDR3 runs 16 residues. The full variable domain, in which reference TRBV18 and TRBJ2-3 provide the parts outside the CDR3, is NAGVMQNPRHLVRRRGQEARLRCSPMKGHSHVYWYRQLPEEGLKFMVYLQKENIIDESGMPKERFSAEFPKEGPSILRIQQVVRGDSAAYFCASSPSAAAEADTQYFGPGTRLTVL.